This T cell receptor (beta chain) derives from a study of T-cell memory formation after mild COVID-19. The overall study: Each donor largely had its own TCR clusters.

TCRdb itself ran the 5' RACE reads through MiXCR, one entry per CDR3 protein. This sample has roughly 250,000 distinct CDR3 sequences; 16% occur once, and the top ten carry around a fifth. As for this clonotype: What it binds is not known.

General observations from the study: Mainly in CM and EM were contracting CD4+ clones; CD8+ were in EMRA.

This CDR3 is 13 amino acids long. The germline gives CDR1 SGHTA, CDR2 FQGTGA. The V end was cut by 1 base, the J end by 5 bases, with 9 bases between. This chain joins TRBV7-3 and TRBJ2-7; perhaps TRBD2 as D (5 bases). This clonotype was obtained from a man aged 18 to 29 who had mild COVID-19 (a few samples of this study predate the infection). Cell type and time point are not known. Sequencing was done on a sample of PBMCs or a T cell subset sorted from them (not recorded which). Here the CDR3 reads CASSLINGNEQYV. In DNA form, the CDR3 reads TGTGCCAGCAGCTTAATTAACGGGAACGAGCAGTACGTC.